Below, 27 T cell receptor beta chains from the same sample are listed, as sequenced in a study of sequential checkpoint blockade in melanoma. The treatment was: randomized to nivolumab then ipilimumab (arm A) or the reverse (arm B). TCRdb's table, derived via immunoSEQ multiplex PCR, lists solely in-frame clones and lacks some. The repertoire holds around 4,000 clones, with 15% to 20% as singletons. The input for sequencing was tumor tissue (inferred from file names), taken from a patient given nivolumab and ipilimumab in sequence. These receptors were taken from a human donor with melanoma.

This clone has just a few counts. The DNA of the CDR3 is TGTGCCAGCAGCGTAGCACCAATCAGGGATAGGCGAGGGGAGCAGTACGTC. Translating it yields CASSVAPIRDRRGEQYV. V and J are TRBV9 and TRBJ2-7; TRBD1 or TRBD2 may be the D gene (5 bases each). This CDR3 has 17 residues. Per the germline V gene, CDR1 is SGDLS and CDR2 is YYNGEE. V was clipped by 0 bases and J by 7 bases, with 23 bases between them.

The genes are TRBV15 and TRBJ1-5; 8 bases fit TRBD1. V shed 3 bases and J 4 bases; nucleotides not matched to a gene: 5. This CDR3 is 15 amino acids long. Germline V gene lookup returns CDR1 LNHNV and CDR2 YYDKDF (reference sequence). CDR3 protein: CATSSLDRENQPQHF. In DNA, the CDR3 is TGTGCCACCAGCAGTCTGGACAGGGAAAATCAGCCCCAGCATTTT. Based on the CDR3 plus reference TRBV15 and TRBJ1-5, the full variable domain is DAMVIQNPRYQVTQFGKPVTLSCSQTLNHNVMYWYQQKSSQAPKLLFHYYDKDFNNEADTPDNFQSRRPNTSFCFLDIRSPGLGDTAMYLCATSSLDRENQPQHFGDGTRLSIL.

The rearrangement joins TRBV9 to TRBJ2-3, with 8 bases aligning to TRBD2. The CDR3 runs to 15 residues. Germline values: CDR1 SGDLS, CDR2 YYNGEE. Trimming removed 4 bases from V and 4 bases from J; junction bases left unmatched: 8. The CDR3 reads CASSHSGRGADTQYF. The CDR3 DNA is TGTGCCAGCAGCCACTCGGGGCGGGGGGCAGATACGCAGTATTTT. Drawing the rest from reference TRBV9 and TRBJ2-3, the complete variable domain is DSGVTQTPKHLITATGQRVTLRCSPRSGDLSVYWYQQSLDQGLQFLIQYYNGEERAKGNILERFSAQQFPDLHSELNLSSLELGDSALYFCASSHSGRGADTQYFGPGTRLTVL.

This chain uses TRBV2 with TRBJ2-3, with 9 nucleotides matching TRBD2. The V segment lost 2 bases and the J segment 3 bases; nucleotides outside the gene matches: 3. Germline V lookup: CDR1 SNHLY, CDR2 FYNNEI. The length of the CDR3 is 15 residues. CDR3 sequence reads: CASSERAGGTDTQYF. CDR3 in DNA: TGTGCCAGCAGTGAAAGGGCGGGGGGGACAGATACGCAGTATTTT.

This clone was observed once. The chain combines TRBV19 with TRBJ1-1; 9 nucleotides match TRBD1. Trimming removed 9 bases from V and 3 bases from J; junction bases left unmatched: 11. This CDR3 is built from 15 residues. From germline, CDR1 is LNHDA and CDR2 SQIVND (reference sequence). CDR3 region: CASTGTGSPYTEAFF. The CDR3 DNA follows: TGTGCCAGCACCGGGACAGGGTCCCCTTACACTGAAGCTTTCTTT.

This clone qualifies as medium-sized. The V gene is TRBV11-3, the J gene TRBJ1-1; TRBD1 is a possible D gene (6 bases). V was shortened by 5 bases and J by 1 base, with 23 bases between the two germline ends. Germline V gives CDR1 SGHNT, CDR2 YENEEA. The CDR3 has 18 residues. The CDR3: CASSPRGGRGPTNTEAFF. In nucleotides, the CDR3 is TGTGCCAGCAGCCCTAGGGGGGGTCGGGGACCAACGAACACTGAAGCTTTCTTT.

The chain is built from TRBV6-8 and TRBJ2-6, with unresolved D. Germline-derived CDR1 and CDR2 are MNHGY and SAAAGT. This CDR3 is built from 13 residues. Trimming cost V 5 bases and J 4 bases, with 6 bases left between them. The CDR3 spells CASSLQGANVLTF. The CDR3 DNA is TGTGCCAGCAGTCTCCAAGGGGCCAACGTCCTGACTTTC.

The chain combines TRBV30 with TRBJ1-2; D unresolved. This CDR3 has 11 residues. CDR1 GTSNPN and CDR2 SVGIG come from the germline V gene (reference sequence). The ends were cut back, 1 base at V and 1 base at J, with 1 base in the middle. The CDR3, as DNA: TGTGCCTGGAGTGATAACTATGGCTACACCTTC. Its protein is CAWSDNYGYTF. Based on the CDR3 plus reference TRBV30 and TRBJ1-2, the full variable domain is SQTIHQWPATLVQPVGSPLSLECTVEGTSNPNLYWYRQAAGRGLQLLFYSVGIGQISSEVPQNLSASRPQDRQFILSSKKLLLSDSGFYLCAWSDNYGYTFGSGTRLTVV.

The sample holds a few counts of this clone. The genes are TRBV6-8 and TRBJ2-3, with 7 bases lining up with TRBD2. CDR1 is MNHGY and CDR2 is SAAAGT in the germline V gene. The CDR3 runs to 15 residues. The trim removed 5 bases at V and 0 bases at J, leaving 5 bases unmatched. CDR3 region: CASSPSGLSTDTQYF. In DNA form, the CDR3 reads TGTGCCAGCAGTCCTAGCGGACTTAGCACAGATACGCAGTATTTT.

The rearrangement joins TRBV9 to TRBJ2-5, with D possibly TRBD2 on 7 matching bases. Trimming shortened V by 0 bases and J by 0 bases, and 18 bases separated the two germline ends. This CDR3 region has 18 residues. CDR1 is SGDLS and CDR2 is YYNGEE in the germline V gene. The DNA of the CDR3 is TGTGCCAGCAGCGTAGGAAGGGGGGGAACCTTCTACCAAGAGACCCAGTACTTC. This translates into CASSVGRGGTFYQETQYF. The full variable domain, its missing parts supplied by reference TRBV9 and TRBJ2-5, is DSGVTQTPKHLITATGQRVTLRCSPRSGDLSVYWYQQSLDQGLQFLIQYYNGEERAKGNILERFSAQQFPDLHSELNLSSLELGDSALYFCASSVGRGGTFYQETQYFGPGTRLLVL.

The gene calls are TRBV19 and TRBJ2-7; no reliable D call. Germline V gene lookup returns CDR1 LNHDA and CDR2 SQIVND (reference sequence). The V gene lost 3 bases and the J gene lost 3 bases, with 9 bases spanning the gap. The CDR3 is 13 amino acids. The CDR3 nucleotides read TGTGCCAGTAGTATTGAAGCAGGCTACGAGCAGTACTTC. Protein sequence: CASSIEAGYEQYF.

The chain couples TRBV6-8 to TRBJ2-7; possible D gene TRBD2, 6 bases. Germline CDR1 MNHGY, CDR2 SAAAGT. The CDR3 has 14 residues. Trimming cost V 5 bases and J 6 bases, with 17 bases left between them. The CDR3 sequence: CASSALAGLGEQYV. The CDR3 region has the DNA TGTGCCAGCAGTGCGCTGGCGGGACTGGGCGAGCAGTACGTC.

This clone came up a few times. The chain has TRBV5-1 and TRBJ1-2, with D possibly being TRBD1 (5 bases). CDR1 SGHRS and CDR2 YFSETQ come from the germline V gene. Trimming took 4 bases from V and 8 from J, leaving 18 bases between them. CDR3 length: 14 residues. The chain's CDR3 is CASSPIGTSGGYTF. CDR3 DNA: TGCGCCAGCAGCCCCATCGGGACCTCCGGGGGCTACACCTTC.

In this sample, this clone turned up many times. The V call is TRBV11-3, the J call TRBJ2-2; no definite D call. In germline, CDR1 is SGHNT, CDR2 YENEEA. V was cut by 3 bases and J by 3 bases, with 11 bases left in between. CDR3 length: 15 amino acids. The CDR3 DNA reads TGTGCCAGCAGCTTGTATCCCCCTTACACCGGGGAGCTGTTTTTT. Translating it yields CASSLYPPYTGELFF.

This clone occurred a few times. The J gene is TRBJ2-2, the V gene TRBV6-8; 8 bases line up with TRBD2. V lost 8 bases, J lost 3 bases, and 11 bases stayed unmatched. The CDR3 has 16 amino acids. Germline CDR1 is MNHGY and CDR2 is SAAAGT. The chain's CDR3 is CASRPGGGLYTGELFF. In DNA, the CDR3 is TGTGCCAGCCGACCTGGCGGGGGGCTGTACACCGGGGAGCTGTTTTTT.

This clone was picked up a small number of times. The gene calls are TRBV29-1 and TRBJ2-1, with 11 nucleotides matching TRBD1. After removal of 6 bases from V and 6 bases from J, the junction contained 7 bases not matched to a gene. CDR3 size: 14 residues. Per the germline V gene, CDR1 is SQVTM and CDR2 is ANQGSEA. The CDR3 loop reads CSVTGQGAVNEQFF. The CDR3, as DNA: TGCAGCGTAACCGGACAGGGGGCAGTCAATGAGCAGTTCTTC.

The genes are TRBV19 and TRBJ1-2; maybe TRBD1 (6 bases). V was pared by 3 bases and J by 0 bases, with 11 bases between. The CDR3 loop spans 15 amino acids. Per germline, CDR1 LNHDA and CDR2 SQIVND (reference sequence). The CDR3 bases are TGTGCCAGTAGTATCGACGGGGGCCCTAACTATGGCTACACCTTC. Amino acids: CASSIDGGPNYGYTF.

Note on this clone: Other DNA sequences in the same sample also yield this CDR3. The rearrangement links TRBV11-3 to TRBJ2-3; D ambiguous. Germline V CDR1 and CDR2: SGHNT, YENEEA. Trimming stripped 1 base from V and 2 bases from J, with 7 bases between. The CDR3 covers 14 residues. The chain's CDR3 is CASSLGGPTDTQYF. For the CDR3, the DNA is TGTGCCAGCAGCTTAGGCGGTCCCACAGATACGCAGTATTTT.

This clone was seen repeatedly, ten times or more. This chain uses TRBV9 with TRBJ2-5; D is uncertain. The CDR3 has 18 amino acids. V lost 0 bases, J lost 2 bases, and 20 bases lay in between. Germline V gene lookup returns CDR1 SGDLS and CDR2 YYNGEE. The CDR3 DNA reads TGTGCCAGCAGCGTAGGTTCTCTGGGTGGCTACCTACAAGAGACCCAGTACTTC. Its protein product is CASSVGSLGGYLQETQYF.

The genes are TRBV6-8 and TRBJ2-2, with D uncertain. V gave up 7 bases and J gave up 2 bases, with 11 bases separating them. Germline-derived CDR1 and CDR2 are MNHGY and SAAAGT. The CDR3 consists of 14 residues. CDR3 sequence reads: CASKPMGNTGELFF. The CDR3 bases are TGTGCCAGCAAGCCCATGGGCAACACCGGGGAGCTGTTTTTT.

This clone appeared a single time. The chain carries TRBV19 and TRBJ1-5; D unclear. V was trimmed by 5 bases and J by 7 bases, leaving 12 bases between them. The CDR3 loop spans 13 amino acids. Germline lookup yields CDR1 LNHDA and CDR2 SQIVND (reference sequence). This CDR3 reads CASSFEGWQPQHF. CDR3 DNA sequence: TGTGCCAGTAGTTTTGAGGGTTGGCAGCCCCAGCATTTT.

This clone was seen a few times. The chain is built from TRBV11-3 and TRBJ2-3; 7 bases are shared with TRBD1. The V and J ends lost 5 bases and 2 bases, in that order; junction bases with no gene match: 13. Germline V gene data show CDR1 as SGHNT and CDR2 as YENEEA. The CDR3 is made up of 17 amino acids. CDR3 nucleotide sequence: TGTGCCAGCAGCACGCGACAGGGTAGGGGATACACAGATACGCAGTATTTT. Translating gives CASSTRQGRGYTDTQYF.

This clone was recorded a few times. The rearrangement uses TRBV28 and TRBJ1-2; 7 bases agree with TRBD1. The CDR3 is 14 residues long. Germline CDR1 reads MDHEN; CDR2 reads SYDVKM. Germline trimming cut 9 bases from V and 6 bases from J; bases unmatched to any gene: 13. CDR3 nucleotides: TGTGCCAGTGGGGGGAGACGACAGGGCGATGGCTACACCTTC. This translates into CASGGRRQGDGYTF.

This clone was recorded many times. The chain combines TRBV11-3 with TRBJ2-4, with D maybe TRBD2 (6 bases). Germline V gene sequence: CDR1 SGHNT, CDR2 YENEEA. V was trimmed by 3 bases and J by 0 bases, leaving 15 bases between them. The CDR3 runs 17 residues. In DNA, the CDR3 is TGTGCCAGCAGCTTGAGGACGGGGGACTTAGCCAAAAACATTCAGTACTTC. Its protein is CASSLRTGDLAKNIQYF.

There are many counts of this clone. V and J are TRBV11-3 and TRBJ1-2; tentative D call: TRBD1 (6 bases). The CDR3 runs to 14 residues. The V and J ends lost 5 bases and 5 bases respectively, with 15 bases between them. From germline, CDR1 is SGHNT and CDR2 YENEEA. In DNA, the CDR3 is TGTGCCAGCAGCGGCGCAGGGGCCATTTATGGCTACACCTTC. Translated, it gives CASSGAGAIYGYTF.

This clone appeared a few times. The chain carries TRBV30 and TRBJ1-1; no firm D call. Trimming shortened V by 1 base and J by 2 bases, and 11 bases separated the two germline ends. CDR1 and CDR2 from the germline V gene are GTSNPN and SVGIG (reference sequence). The CDR3 extends over 14 amino acids. The CDR3 sequence: CAWSALSPNTEAFF. The DNA for the CDR3 is TGTGCCTGGAGTGCTTTGTCCCCAAACACTGAAGCTTTCTTT. Together with reference TRBV30 and TRBJ1-1, the CDR3 gives the full variable domain: SQTIHQWPATLVQPVGSPLSLECTVEGTSNPNLYWYRQAAGRGLQLLFYSVGIGQISSEVPQNLSASRPQDRQFILSSKKLLLSDSGFYLCAWSALSPNTEAFFGQGTRLTVV.

The CDR3 DNA is TGTGCCAGCAGTTTGCGGGGGGGTGGCGGAATGACCCAGTACTTC. As protein: CASSLRGGGGMTQYF. The V call is TRBV28, the J call TRBJ2-5, with 9 bases matching TRBD2. Trimming at V came to 3 bases and at J to 7 bases, leaving 9 bases not matched to a gene. The germline V gene has CDR1 MDHEN and CDR2 SYDVKM. The CDR3 totals 15 residues.